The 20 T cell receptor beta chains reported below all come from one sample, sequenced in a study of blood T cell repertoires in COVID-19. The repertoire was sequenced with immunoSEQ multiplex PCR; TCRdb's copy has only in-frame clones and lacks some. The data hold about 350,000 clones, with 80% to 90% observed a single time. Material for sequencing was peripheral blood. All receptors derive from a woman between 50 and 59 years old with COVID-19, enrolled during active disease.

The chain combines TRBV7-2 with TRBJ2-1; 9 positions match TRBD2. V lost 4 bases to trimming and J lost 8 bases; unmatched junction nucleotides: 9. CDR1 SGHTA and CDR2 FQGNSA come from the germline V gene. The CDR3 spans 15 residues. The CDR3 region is CASSSMGLATHEQFF. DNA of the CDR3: TGTGCCAGCAGCTCAATGGGACTAGCAACCCATGAGCAGTTCTTC.

CDR3 protein: CAWSPSGQGARYGYTF. DNA for the CDR3: TGTGCCTGGAGCCCATCGGGACAGGGGGCGCGGTATGGCTACACCTTC. V is TRBV30 and J is TRBJ1-2, with 12 bases aligning to TRBD1. This CDR3 has 16 amino acids. J gave up 5 bases and V 3 bases, and 10 bases lay outside the gene matches. Germline lookup yields CDR1 GTSNPN and CDR2 SVGIG (reference sequence).

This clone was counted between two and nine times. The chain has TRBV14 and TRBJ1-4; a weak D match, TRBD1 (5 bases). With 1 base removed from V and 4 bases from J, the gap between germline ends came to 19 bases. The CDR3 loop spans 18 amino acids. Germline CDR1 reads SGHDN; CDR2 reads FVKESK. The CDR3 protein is CASSQGGTGPIYNEKLFF. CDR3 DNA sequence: TGTGCCAGCAGCCAAGGCGGGACCGGACCTATTTATAATGAAAAACTGTTTTTT.

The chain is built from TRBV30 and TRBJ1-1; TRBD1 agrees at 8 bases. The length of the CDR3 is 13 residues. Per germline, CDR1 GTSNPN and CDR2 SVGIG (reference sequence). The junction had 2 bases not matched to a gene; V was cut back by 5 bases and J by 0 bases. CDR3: CAWGDRMNTEAFF. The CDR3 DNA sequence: TGTGCCTGGGGGGACAGGATGAACACTGAAGCTTTCTTT.

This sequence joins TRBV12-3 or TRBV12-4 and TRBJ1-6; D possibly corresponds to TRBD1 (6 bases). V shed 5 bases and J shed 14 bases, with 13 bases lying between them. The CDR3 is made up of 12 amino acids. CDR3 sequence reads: CASSTTGLALHF. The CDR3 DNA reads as TGTGCCAGCAGTACGACAGGCTTGGCCCTCCACTTT.

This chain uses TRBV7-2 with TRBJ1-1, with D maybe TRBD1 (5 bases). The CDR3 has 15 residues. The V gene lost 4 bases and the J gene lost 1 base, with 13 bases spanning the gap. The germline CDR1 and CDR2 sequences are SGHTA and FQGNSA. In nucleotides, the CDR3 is TGTGCCAGCAGCTCGGGGGGGAAGGGGAACACTGAAGCTTTCTTT. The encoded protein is CASSSGGKGNTEAFF. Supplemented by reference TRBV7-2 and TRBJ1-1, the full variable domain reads GAGVSQSPSNKVTEKGKDVELRCDPISGHTALYWYRQSLGQGLEFLIYFQGNSAPDKSGLPSDRFSAERTGGSVSTLTIQRTQQEDSAVYLCASSSGGKGNTEAFFGQGTRLTVV.

CDR3 sequence reads: CASSLQAAELFF. CDR3 nucleotide sequence: TGTGCCAGCAGCCTTCAGGCAGCGGAGCTGTTTTTT. The chain joins TRBV12-3 or TRBV12-4 to TRBJ2-2; D call uncertain. The CDR3 runs 12 residues. The germline V and J ends were trimmed by 6 bases and 10 bases, with 12 bases remaining between them.

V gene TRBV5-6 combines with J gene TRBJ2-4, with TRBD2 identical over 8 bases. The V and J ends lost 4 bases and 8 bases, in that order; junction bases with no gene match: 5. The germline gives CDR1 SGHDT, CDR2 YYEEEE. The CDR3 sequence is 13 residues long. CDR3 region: CASSLGGADIQYF. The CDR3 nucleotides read TGTGCCAGCAGCCTCGGGGGGGCGGACATTCAGTACTTC.

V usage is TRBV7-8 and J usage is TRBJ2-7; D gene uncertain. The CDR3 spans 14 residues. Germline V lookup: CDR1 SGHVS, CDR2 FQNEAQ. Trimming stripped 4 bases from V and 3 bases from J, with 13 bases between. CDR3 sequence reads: CASSSSGSFYEQYF. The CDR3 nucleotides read TGTGCCAGCAGCTCATCTGGCAGTTTCTACGAGCAGTACTTC. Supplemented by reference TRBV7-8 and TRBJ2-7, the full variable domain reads GAGVSQSPRYKVAKRGQDVALRCDPISGHVSLFWYQQALGQGPEFLTYFQNEAQLDKSGLPSDRFFAERPEGSVSTLKIQRTQQEDSAVYLCASSSSGSFYEQYFGPGTRLTVT.

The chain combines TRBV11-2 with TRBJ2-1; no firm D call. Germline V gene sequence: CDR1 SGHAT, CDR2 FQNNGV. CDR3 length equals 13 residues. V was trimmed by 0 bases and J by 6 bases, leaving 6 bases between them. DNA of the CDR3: TGTGCCAGCAGCTTAGATTTCAGCAATGAGCAGTTCTTC. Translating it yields CASSLDFSNEQFF.

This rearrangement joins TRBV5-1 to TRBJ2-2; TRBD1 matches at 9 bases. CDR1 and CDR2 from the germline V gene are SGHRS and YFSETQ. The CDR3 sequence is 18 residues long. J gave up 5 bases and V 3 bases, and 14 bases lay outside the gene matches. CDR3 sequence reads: CASSSGPGQGLSTGELFF. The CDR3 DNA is TGCGCCAGCAGCTCTGGGCCGGGACAGGGTTTAAGTACCGGGGAGCTGTTTTTT.

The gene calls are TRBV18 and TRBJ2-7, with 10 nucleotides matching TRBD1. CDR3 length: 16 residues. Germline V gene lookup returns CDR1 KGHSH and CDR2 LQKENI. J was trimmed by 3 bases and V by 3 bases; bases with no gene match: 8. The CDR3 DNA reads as TGTGCCAGCTCACCGAAAGAGGGACAGGGGTTCTACGAGCAGTACTTC. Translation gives CASSPKEGQGFYEQYF.

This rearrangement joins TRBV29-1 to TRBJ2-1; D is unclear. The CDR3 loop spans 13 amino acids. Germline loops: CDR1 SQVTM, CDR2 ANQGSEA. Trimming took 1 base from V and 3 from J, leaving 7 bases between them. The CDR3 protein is CSVEGAYYNEQFF. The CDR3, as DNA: TGCAGCGTTGAAGGGGCTTACTACAATGAGCAGTTCTTC.

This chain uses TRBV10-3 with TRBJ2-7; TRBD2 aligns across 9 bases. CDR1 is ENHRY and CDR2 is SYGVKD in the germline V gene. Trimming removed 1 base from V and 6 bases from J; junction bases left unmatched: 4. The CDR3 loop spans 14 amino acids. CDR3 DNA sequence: TGTGCCATCAGTGAGTTAGCGGGAGAGGTCGAGCAGTACTTC. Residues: CAISELAGEVEQYF.

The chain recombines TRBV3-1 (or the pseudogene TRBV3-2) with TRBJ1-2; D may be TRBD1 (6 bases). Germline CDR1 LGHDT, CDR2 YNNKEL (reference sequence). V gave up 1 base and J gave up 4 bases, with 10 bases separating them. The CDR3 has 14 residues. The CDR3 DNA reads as TGTGCCAGCAGCCAAGTCGGCAGGGGCTATGGCTACACCTTC. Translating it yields CASSQVGRGYGYTF.

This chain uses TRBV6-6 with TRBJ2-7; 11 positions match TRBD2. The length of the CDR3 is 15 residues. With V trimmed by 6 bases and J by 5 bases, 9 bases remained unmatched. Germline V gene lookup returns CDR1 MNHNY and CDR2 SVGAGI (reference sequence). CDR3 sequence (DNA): TGTGCCAGCAGCACCGGGACTAGCGGAAGGGACGAGCAGTACTTC. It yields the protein CASSTGTSGRDEQYF.

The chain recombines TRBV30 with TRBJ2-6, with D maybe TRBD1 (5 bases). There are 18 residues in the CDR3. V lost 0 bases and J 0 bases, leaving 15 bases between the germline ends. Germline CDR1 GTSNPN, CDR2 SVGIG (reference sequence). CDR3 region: CAWSVLRTPVSGANVLTF. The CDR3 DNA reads TGTGCCTGGAGTGTACTTAGGACACCGGTCTCTGGGGCCAACGTCCTGACTTTC.

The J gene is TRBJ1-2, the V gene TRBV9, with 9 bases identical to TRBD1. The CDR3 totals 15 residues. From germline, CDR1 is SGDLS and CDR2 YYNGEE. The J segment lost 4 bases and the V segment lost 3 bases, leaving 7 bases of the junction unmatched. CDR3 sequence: CASSARRGQGYGYTF. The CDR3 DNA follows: TGTGCCAGCAGCGCCCGCAGGGGACAGGGCTATGGCTACACCTTC.

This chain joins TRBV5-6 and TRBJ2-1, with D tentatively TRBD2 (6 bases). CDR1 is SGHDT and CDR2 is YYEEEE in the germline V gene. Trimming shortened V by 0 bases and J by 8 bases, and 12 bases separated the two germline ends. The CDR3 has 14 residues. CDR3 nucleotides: TGTGCCAGCAGCTTGGTGTTTAGGAGGGATGAGCAGTTCTTC. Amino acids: CASSLVFRRDEQFF. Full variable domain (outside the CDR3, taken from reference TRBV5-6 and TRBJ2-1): DAGVTQSPTHLIKTRGQQVTLRCSPKSGHDTVSWYQQALGQGPQFIFQYYEEEERQRGNFPDRFSGHQFPNYSSELNVNALLLGDSALYLCASSLVFRRDEQFFGPGTRLTVL.

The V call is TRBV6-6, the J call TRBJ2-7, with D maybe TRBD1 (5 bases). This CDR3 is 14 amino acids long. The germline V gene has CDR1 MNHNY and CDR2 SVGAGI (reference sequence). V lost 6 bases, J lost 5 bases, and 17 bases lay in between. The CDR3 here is CASSVSRAEHEQYF. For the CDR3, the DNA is TGTGCCAGCAGCGTTTCCAGGGCGGAACACGAGCAGTACTTC.